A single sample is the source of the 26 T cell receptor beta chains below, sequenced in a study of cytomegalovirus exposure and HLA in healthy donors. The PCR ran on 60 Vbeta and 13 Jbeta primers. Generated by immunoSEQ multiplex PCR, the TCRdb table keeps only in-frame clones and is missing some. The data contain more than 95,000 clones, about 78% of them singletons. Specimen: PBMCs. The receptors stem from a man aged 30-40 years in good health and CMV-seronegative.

DNA of the CDR3: TGTGCCAGCAGCTTATTTGACAGGAACTCTGGAAACACCATATATTTT. Its protein product is CASSLFDRNSGNTIYF. The chain employs TRBV5-6 and TRBJ1-3, with D possibly matching TRBD1 (6 bases). Germline V gives CDR1 SGHDT, CDR2 YYEEEE. The CDR3 spans 16 residues. Trimming cost V 2 bases and J 0 bases, with 12 bases left between them.

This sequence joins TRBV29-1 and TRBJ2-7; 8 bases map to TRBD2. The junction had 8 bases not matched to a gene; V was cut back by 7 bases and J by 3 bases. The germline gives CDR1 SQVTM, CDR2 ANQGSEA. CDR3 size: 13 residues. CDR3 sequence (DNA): TGCAGCGCCGCGAGAGCGGGGGACTACGAGCAGTACTTC. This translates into CSAARAGDYEQYF.

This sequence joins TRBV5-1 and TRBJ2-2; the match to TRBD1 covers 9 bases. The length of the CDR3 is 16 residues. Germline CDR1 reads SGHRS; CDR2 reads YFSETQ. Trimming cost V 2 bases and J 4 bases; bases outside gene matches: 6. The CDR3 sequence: CASSFLGTGITGELFF. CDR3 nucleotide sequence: TGCGCCAGCAGCTTCCTTGGGACAGGGATCACCGGGGAGCTGTTTTTT.

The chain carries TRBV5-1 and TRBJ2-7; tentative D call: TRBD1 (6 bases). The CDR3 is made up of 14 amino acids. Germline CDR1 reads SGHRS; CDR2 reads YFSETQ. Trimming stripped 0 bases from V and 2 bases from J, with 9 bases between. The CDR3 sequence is CASSLAGTPYEQYF. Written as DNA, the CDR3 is TGCGCCAGCAGCTTGGCCGGGACACCCTACGAGCAGTACTTC. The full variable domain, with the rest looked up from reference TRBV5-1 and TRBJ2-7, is KAGVTQTPRYLIKTRGQQVTLSCSPISGHRSVSWYQQTPGQGLQFLFEYFSETQRNKGNFPGRFSGRQFSNSRSEMNVSTLELGDSALYLCASSLAGTPYEQYFGPGTRLTVT.

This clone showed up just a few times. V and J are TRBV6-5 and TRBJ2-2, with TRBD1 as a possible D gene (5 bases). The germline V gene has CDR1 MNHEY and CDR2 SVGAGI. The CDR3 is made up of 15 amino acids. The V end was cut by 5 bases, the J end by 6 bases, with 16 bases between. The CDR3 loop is CASSRGLLGAGELFF. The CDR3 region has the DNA TGTGCCAGCAGTAGGGGCCTTCTAGGGGCCGGGGAGCTGTTTTTT.

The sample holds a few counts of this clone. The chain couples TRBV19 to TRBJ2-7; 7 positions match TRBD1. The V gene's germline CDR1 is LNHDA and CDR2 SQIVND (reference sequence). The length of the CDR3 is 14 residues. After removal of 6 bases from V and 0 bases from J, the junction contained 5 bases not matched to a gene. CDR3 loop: CASSGTESSYEQYF. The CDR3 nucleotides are TGTGCCAGTAGCGGGACAGAGAGCTCCTACGAGCAGTACTTC.

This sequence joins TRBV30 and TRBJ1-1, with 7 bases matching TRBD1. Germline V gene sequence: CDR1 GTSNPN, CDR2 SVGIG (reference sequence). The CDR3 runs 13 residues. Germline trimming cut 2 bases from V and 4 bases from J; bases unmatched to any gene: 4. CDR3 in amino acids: CAWSTGVSTEAFF. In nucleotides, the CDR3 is TGTGCCTGGAGTACAGGGGTGTCCACTGAAGCTTTCTTT.

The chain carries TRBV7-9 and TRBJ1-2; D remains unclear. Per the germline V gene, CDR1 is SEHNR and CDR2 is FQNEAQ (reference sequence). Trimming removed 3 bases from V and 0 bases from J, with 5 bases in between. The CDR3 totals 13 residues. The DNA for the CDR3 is TGTGCCAGCAGCTTTCGGGCTAACTATGGCTACACCTTC. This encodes CASSFRANYGYTF.

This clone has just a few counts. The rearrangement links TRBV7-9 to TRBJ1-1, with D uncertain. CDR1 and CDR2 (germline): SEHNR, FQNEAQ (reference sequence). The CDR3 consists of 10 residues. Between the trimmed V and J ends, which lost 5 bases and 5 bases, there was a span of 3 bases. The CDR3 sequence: CASSETEAFF. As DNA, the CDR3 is TGTGCCAGCAGCGAGACTGAAGCTTTCTTT.

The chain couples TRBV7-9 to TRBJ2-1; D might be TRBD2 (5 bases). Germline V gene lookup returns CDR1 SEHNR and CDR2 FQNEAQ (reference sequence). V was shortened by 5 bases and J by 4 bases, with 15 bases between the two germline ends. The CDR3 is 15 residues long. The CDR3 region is CASSPSTPGYNEQFF. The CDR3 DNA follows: TGTGCCAGCAGCCCTAGTACACCGGGATACAATGAGCAGTTCTTC.

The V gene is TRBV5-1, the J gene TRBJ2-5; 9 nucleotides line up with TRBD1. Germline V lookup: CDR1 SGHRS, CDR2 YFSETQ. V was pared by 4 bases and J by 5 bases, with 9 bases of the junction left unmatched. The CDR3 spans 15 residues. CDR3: CASSIRDRAAETQYF. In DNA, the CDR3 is TGCGCCAGCAGCATCCGGGACAGGGCGGCGGAGACCCAGTACTTC.

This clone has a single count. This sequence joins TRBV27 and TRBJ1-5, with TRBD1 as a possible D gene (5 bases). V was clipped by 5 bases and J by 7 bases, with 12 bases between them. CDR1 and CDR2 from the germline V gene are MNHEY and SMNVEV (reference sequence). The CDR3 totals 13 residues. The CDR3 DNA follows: TGTGCCAGCAGTCCAGTCCAGGGACAGCCCCAGCATTTT. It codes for CASSPVQGQPQHF.

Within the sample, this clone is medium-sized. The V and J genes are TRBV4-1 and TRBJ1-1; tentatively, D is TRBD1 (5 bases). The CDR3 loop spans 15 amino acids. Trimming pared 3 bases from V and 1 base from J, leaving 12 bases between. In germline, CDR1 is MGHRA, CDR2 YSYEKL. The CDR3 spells CASSHADTRNTEAFF. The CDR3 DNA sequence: TGCGCCAGCAGCCATGCGGACACGAGGAACACTGAAGCTTTCTTT.

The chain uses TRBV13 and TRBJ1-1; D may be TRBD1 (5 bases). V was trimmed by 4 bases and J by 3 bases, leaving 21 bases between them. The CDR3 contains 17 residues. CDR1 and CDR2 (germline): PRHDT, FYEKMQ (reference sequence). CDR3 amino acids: CASSSGRGVAGDTEAFF. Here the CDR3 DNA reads TGTGCCAGCAGCTCCGGTCGGGGGGTCGCCGGGGACACTGAAGCTTTCTTT.

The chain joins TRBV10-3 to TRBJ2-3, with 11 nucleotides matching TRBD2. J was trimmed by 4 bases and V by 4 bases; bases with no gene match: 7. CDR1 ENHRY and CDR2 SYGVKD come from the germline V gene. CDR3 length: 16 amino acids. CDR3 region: CAISGFSGGAPDTQYF. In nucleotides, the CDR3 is TGTGCCATCAGTGGGTTTAGCGGGGGGGCTCCAGATACGCAGTATTTT.

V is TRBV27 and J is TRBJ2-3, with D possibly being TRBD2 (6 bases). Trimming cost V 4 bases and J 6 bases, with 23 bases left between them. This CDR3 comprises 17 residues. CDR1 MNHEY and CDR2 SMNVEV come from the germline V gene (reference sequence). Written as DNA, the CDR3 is TGTGCCAGCAGTTGGTCCGCCGGGGACTCCATACGGGATACGCAGTATTTT. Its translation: CASSWSAGDSIRDTQYF.

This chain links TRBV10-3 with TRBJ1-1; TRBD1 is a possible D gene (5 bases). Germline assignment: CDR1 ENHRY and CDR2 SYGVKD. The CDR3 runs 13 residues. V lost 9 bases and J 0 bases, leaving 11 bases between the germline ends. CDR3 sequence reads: CAISTVLNTEAFF. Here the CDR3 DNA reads TGTGCCATATCGACAGTCCTGAACACTGAAGCTTTCTTT.

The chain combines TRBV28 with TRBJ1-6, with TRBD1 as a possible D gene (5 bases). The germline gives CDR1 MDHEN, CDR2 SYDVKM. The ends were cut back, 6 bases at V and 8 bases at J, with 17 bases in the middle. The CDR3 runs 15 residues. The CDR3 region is CASSAYPQGDSPLHF. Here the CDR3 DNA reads TGTGCCAGCAGCGCATACCCACAAGGGGATTCACCCCTCCACTTT.

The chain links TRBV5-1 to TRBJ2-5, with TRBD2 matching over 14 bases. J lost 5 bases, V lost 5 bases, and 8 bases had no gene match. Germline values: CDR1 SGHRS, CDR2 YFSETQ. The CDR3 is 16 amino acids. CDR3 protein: CASSFGLAGGGETQYF. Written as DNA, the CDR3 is TGCGCCAGCAGTTTCGGACTAGCGGGGGGCGGGGAGACCCAGTACTTC.

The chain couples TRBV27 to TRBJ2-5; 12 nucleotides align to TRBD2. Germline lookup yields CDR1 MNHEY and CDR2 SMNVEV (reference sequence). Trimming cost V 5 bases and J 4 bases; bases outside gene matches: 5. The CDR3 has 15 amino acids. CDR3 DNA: TGTGCCAGCAGTCTAGCGGGGGGGCAAGGAGAGACCCAGTACTTC. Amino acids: CASSLAGGQGETQYF.

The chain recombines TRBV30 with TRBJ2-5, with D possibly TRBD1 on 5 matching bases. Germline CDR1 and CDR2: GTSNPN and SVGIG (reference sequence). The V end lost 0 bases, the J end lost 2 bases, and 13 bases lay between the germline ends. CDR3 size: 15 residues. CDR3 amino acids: CAWSVIGVKQETQYF. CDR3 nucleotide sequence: TGTGCCTGGAGTGTGATAGGGGTGAAGCAAGAGACCCAGTACTTC.

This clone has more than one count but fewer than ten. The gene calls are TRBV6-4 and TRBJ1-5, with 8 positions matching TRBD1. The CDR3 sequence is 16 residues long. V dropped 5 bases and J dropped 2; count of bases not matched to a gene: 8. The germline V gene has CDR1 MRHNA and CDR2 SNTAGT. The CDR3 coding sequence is TGTGCCAGCAGTCCTGGGACAGGTCTTGGCAATCAGCCCCAGCATTTT. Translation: CASSPGTGLGNQPQHF.

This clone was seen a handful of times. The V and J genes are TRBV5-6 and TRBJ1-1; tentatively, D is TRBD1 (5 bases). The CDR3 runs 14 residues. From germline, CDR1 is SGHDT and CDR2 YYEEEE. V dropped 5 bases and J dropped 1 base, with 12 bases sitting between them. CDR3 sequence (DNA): TGTGCCAGCAGTCGGGGACTCTGGAACACTGAAGCTTTCTTT. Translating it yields CASSRGLWNTEAFF.

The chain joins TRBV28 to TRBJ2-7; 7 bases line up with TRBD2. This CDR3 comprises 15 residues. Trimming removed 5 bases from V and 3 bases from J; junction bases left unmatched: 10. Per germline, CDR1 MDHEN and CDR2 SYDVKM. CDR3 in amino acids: CASSAPRAGDYEQYF. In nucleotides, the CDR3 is TGTGCCAGCAGTGCCCCGCGGGCGGGGGACTACGAGCAGTACTTC.

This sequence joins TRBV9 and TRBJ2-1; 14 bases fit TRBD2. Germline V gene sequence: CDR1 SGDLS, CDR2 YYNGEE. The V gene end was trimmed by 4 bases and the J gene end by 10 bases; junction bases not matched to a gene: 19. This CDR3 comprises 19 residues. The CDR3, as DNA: TGTGCCAGCAGCCCCCTTGGACTAGCGGGGGGACCCTCCCTCCGCGAGCAGTTCTTC. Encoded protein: CASSPLGLAGGPSLREQFF.

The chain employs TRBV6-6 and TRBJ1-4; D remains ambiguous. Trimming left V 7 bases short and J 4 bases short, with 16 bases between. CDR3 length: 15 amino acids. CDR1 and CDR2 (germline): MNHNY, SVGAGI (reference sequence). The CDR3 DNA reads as TGTGCCAGCACCGAGGTCTTACGCTTTAATGAAAAACTGTTTTTT. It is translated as CASTEVLRFNEKLFF.